In this sample, the clone carrying this T cell receptor (beta chain) turned up a few times. With the read ending 3 residues before the CDR3 end, the germline J gene is used to fill in that end. Germline loops: CDR1 SGHTA, CDR2 FQGTGA. CDR3 size: 15 residues. Data came from immunoSEQ multiplex PCR; TCRdb stores just in-frame clones and leaves some out. The sample includes some 32,000 clones, none of them occurring once. The data are from a study of T cell clonality in common variable immunodeficiency. The rearrangement joins TRBV7-3 to TRBJ2-2; D is tentatively TRBD1 or TRBD2 (5 bases each). Sequenced: peripheral blood mononuclear cells. The clonotype originates from a person aged 18 to 70 in good health. Partial CDR3 DNA: TGTGCCAGCAGCTTAACCGGGAATGGGGCCAACGTG. This gives the protein CASSLTGNGANV. The entire CDR3 protein reads CASSLTGNGANVLFF.